The 28 T cell receptor beta chains below were found in one sample sequenced in a study of blood T cells in healthy people across ages. Next came a second PCR, run for about 7 to 12 cycles, which used a sample-barcoded 5' primer along with a J-beta primer mix. TCRdb re-derived calls from the 5' RACE reads in MiXCR, one entry per CDR3 protein. The table includes hundreds of thousands of distinct CDR3 sequences, approximately 50% detected once. Sequenced material: blood. These receptors were obtained from a man aged 60 to 69 in good health.

CDR3 amino acids: CSVGISGEETQYF. In nucleotides, the CDR3 is TGCAGCGTCGGCATCTCGGGCGAAGAGACCCAGTACTTC. This chain uses TRBV29-1 with TRBJ2-5; D call uncertain. V lost 6 bases and J lost 3, with 14 bases in between. The CDR3 covers 13 residues. CDR1 and CDR2 (germline): SQVTM, ANQGSEA.

The rearrangement uses TRBV21-1 and TRBJ1-2. TRBV21-1 is a pseudogene. CDR3 length: 14 amino acids. CDR3 sequence: CASGPVEDHYGYTF. CDR3 nucleotide sequence: TGTGCCAGCGGGCCCGTGGAAGACCACTATGGCTACACCTTC.

The rearrangement joins TRBV6-6 to TRBJ1-4, with D tentatively TRBD1 (5 bases). Trimming stripped 2 bases from V and 4 bases from J, with 11 bases between. The CDR3 contains 15 residues. CDR1 is MNHNY, CDR2 SVGAGI, per germline (reference sequence). The DNA of the CDR3 is TGTGCCAGCAGTTACGGGGGTTTGGGTAATGAAAAACTGTTTTTT. Encoded protein: CASSYGGLGNEKLFF.

The rearrangement joins TRBV6-5 to TRBJ1-3; 11 nucleotides line up with TRBD1. The CDR3 is made up of 18 amino acids. The germline V gene encodes CDR1 MNHEY and CDR2 SVGAGI. The ends lost 0 bases at V and 0 bases at J; junction bases unmatched: 4. The CDR3 DNA follows: TGTGCCAGCAGTTACTCGCGAGGGACAGGGGGCTCTGGAAACACCATATATTTT. This encodes CASSYSRGTGGSGNTIYF.

V and J are TRBV6-5 and TRBJ1-2, with TRBD1 matching over 8 bases. The germline gives CDR1 MNHEY, CDR2 SVGAGI. The V and J ends lost 5 bases and 5 bases, in that order; junction bases with no gene match: 7. The CDR3 is made up of 14 amino acids. This CDR3 reads CASSPPGGRYGYTF. CDR3 coding DNA: TGTGCCAGCAGTCCCCCAGGGGGCAGGTATGGCTACACCTTC.

The chain is built from TRBV5-1 and TRBJ1-4; D perhaps matches TRBD1 (5 bases). This CDR3 has 15 residues. V was shortened by 0 bases and J by 0 bases, with 6 bases between the two germline ends. Germline V lookup: CDR1 SGHRS, CDR2 YFSETQ. The CDR3 is CASSLGGSTNEKLFF. CDR3 nucleotides: TGCGCCAGCAGCTTGGGGGGCTCAACTAATGAAAAACTGTTTTTT.

This clonotype was recorded once. The gene calls are TRBV4-2 and TRBJ2-1; 10 bases are a match to TRBD2. The CDR3 is 18 residues long. CDR1 and CDR2 (germline): LGHNA, YNFKEQ. The J segment lost 3 bases and the V segment lost 1 base, leaving 9 bases of the junction unmatched. CDR3 sequence: CASSQVRGGLAVYNEQFF. CDR3 DNA sequence: TGTGCCAGCAGCCAAGTCCGGGGTGGACTAGCGGTCTACAATGAGCAGTTCTTC.

This chain connects TRBV2 to TRBJ1-5; maybe TRBD1 (6 bases). Looked up from germline, CDR1 is SNHLY and CDR2 is FYNNEI. V dropped 2 bases and J dropped 7 bases, with 12 bases sitting between them. The CDR3 loop spans 14 amino acids. DNA for the CDR3: TGTGCCAGCAGTGAAATAAGGGGGGGACAGCCCCAGCATTTT. Translating it yields CASSEIRGGQPQHF.

The chain employs TRBV28 and TRBJ1-4; unclear D gene. Between the trimmed V and J ends, which lost 6 bases and 3 bases, there was a span of 14 bases. CDR1 is MDHEN, CDR2 SYDVKM, per germline. This CDR3 contains 15 residues. The CDR3, as DNA: TGTGCCAGCAGAAGAGGGAGCCCGGCTAATGAAAAACTGTTTTTT. The encoded protein is CASRRGSPANEKLFF.

This clonotype showed up just a few times. This chain's CDR3 is CASSLGWGHSSYEQYF. The CDR3 bases are TGCGCCAGCAGCTTGGGATGGGGGCATTCTTCCTACGAGCAGTACTTC. V usage is TRBV5-1 and J usage is TRBJ2-7; D perhaps matches TRBD1 (6 bases). This CDR3 comprises 16 residues. Germline V gene sequence: CDR1 SGHRS, CDR2 YFSETQ. Trimming took off 0 bases at V and 1 base at J, with 14 bases between the two ends.

As concerns this clonotype: One end of the junction does not line up with germline, which may come from a read error. The genes are TRBV5-1 and TRBJ1-3, with a weak D call TRBD1 (5 bases). CDR1 and CDR2 (germline): SGHRS, YFSETQ. The CDR3 consists of 14 residues. The CDR3 nucleotides are TGCGCCAACAGCTTGGGGGTCGGCGGAAACACCATATATTTT. As protein: CANSLGVGGNTIYF.

The chain recombines TRBV7-2 with TRBJ2-3; unclear D gene. There are 13 residues in the CDR3. Trimming stripped 2 bases from V and 4 bases from J, with 7 bases between. Per germline, CDR1 SGHTA and CDR2 FQGNSA. CDR3 nucleotide sequence: TGTGCCAGCAGCTTATTTGAGGCAGATACGCAGTATTTT. Its protein product is CASSLFEADTQYF.

This clonotype came up a few times. This chain connects TRBV2 to TRBJ2-1, with 9 bases identical to TRBD1. Germline loops: CDR1 SNHLY, CDR2 FYNNEI. J was trimmed by 0 bases and V by 5 bases; bases with no gene match: 5. This CDR3 comprises 16 residues. The CDR3 DNA reads as TGTGCCAGCAGTAAACAGGGGGCCGGCTCCTACAATGAGCAGTTCTTC. Translating it yields CASSKQGAGSYNEQFF.

This clonotype has only one observation. CDR3 sequence (DNA): TGTGCCAGCAGTTTAGTAGGGGCGCGAAATCAGCCCCAGCATTTT. This sequence encodes CASSLVGARNQPQHF. This chain connects TRBV12-3 or TRBV12-4 to TRBJ1-5, with D possibly matching TRBD1 (5 bases). V was pared by 1 base and J by 4 bases, with 11 bases between. The CDR3 consists of 15 residues.

This clonotype was detected many times. This chain uses TRBV21-1 with TRBJ2-1; TRBD2 reflects the table's D call only, with no check against the DNA. TRBV21-1 is a recognized pseudogene. The CDR3 runs to 16 residues. CDR3 DNA: TGTGCCAGCAGCAAGTTAAGGCAGGGAGGGACAAATGAGCAGTTCTTC. Translated, it gives CASSKLRQGGTNEQFF.

The chain recombines TRBV5-1 with TRBJ2-7, with D uncertain. The CDR3 runs to 14 residues. Trimming cost V 2 bases and J 0 bases, with 9 bases left between them. Germline-derived CDR1 and CDR2 are SGHRS and YFSETQ. CDR3 bases: TGCGCCAGCAGCTTTAGTACAGACTCCTACGAGCAGTACTTC. Amino acids: CASSFSTDSYEQYF.

This sequence joins TRBV12-3 or TRBV12-4 and TRBJ2-5; 8 nucleotides align to TRBD2. J gave up 3 bases and V 8 bases, and 2 bases lay outside the gene matches. The CDR3 runs 12 residues. The DNA for the CDR3 is TGTGCCAGCGGAGCGGGGGAAGAGACCCAGTACTTC. Its protein is CASGAGEETQYF.

The gene calls are TRBV21-1 and TRBJ2-5; whether TRBD2, the table's D call, matches the DNA was not checked. TRBV21-1 is listed as a pseudogene. The CDR3 contains 16 residues. The CDR3 coding sequence is TGTGCCAGCAGCAAAGCGCGGCAGCGGTATTACGAGACCCAGTACTTC. The encoded protein is CASSKARQRYYETQYF.

The chain joins TRBV6-5 to TRBJ1-2; weak D call: TRBD1 (6 bases). CDR1 is MNHEY and CDR2 is SVGAGI in the germline V gene. The CDR3 runs to 15 residues. V was clipped by 6 bases and J by 4 bases, with 18 bases between them. CDR3 coding DNA: TGTGCCAGCAGCCGTCCCTCACAGGGTTTCTATGGCTACACCTTC. Protein: CASSRPSQGFYGYTF.

J is TRBJ1-4 and V is TRBV7-2; D uncertain. The CDR3 runs to 15 residues. Germline CDR1 SGHTA, CDR2 FQGNSA. V lost 6 bases and J 8 bases, leaving 19 bases between the germline ends. The DNA for the CDR3 is TGTGCCAGCAGGGAGGGCCTCAGCCGAGGCGAAAAACTGTTTTTT. It yields the protein CASREGLSRGEKLFF.

The genes are TRBV6-6 and TRBJ2-7, with 7 nucleotides matching TRBD1. V lost 0 bases, J lost 0 bases, and 5 bases stayed unmatched. Germline lookup yields CDR1 MNHNY and CDR2 SVGAGI (reference sequence). This CDR3 is built from 16 residues. CDR3 sequence (DNA): TGTGCCAGCAGTTACTCGACCAGGGGGAGCTCCTACGAGCAGTACTTC. Translated, it gives CASSYSTRGSSYEQYF.

The CDR3 region is CASSLSGVLSSYNEQFF. CDR3 nucleotides: TGCGCCAGCAGCTTATCCGGAGTTCTGAGCTCCTACAATGAGCAGTTCTTC. The J gene is TRBJ2-1, the V gene TRBV5-1, with unresolved D. V lost 2 bases, J lost 0 bases, and 15 bases lay in between. Germline values: CDR1 SGHRS, CDR2 YFSETQ. The CDR3 runs 17 residues.

V usage is TRBV7-9 and J usage is TRBJ1-2, with D maybe TRBD1 (6 bases). Germline V lookup: CDR1 SEHNR, CDR2 FQNEAQ (reference sequence). The CDR3 has 12 amino acids. V was pared by 4 bases and J by 6 bases, with 9 bases between. The chain's CDR3 is CASSYQGNGYTF. As DNA, the CDR3 is TGTGCCAGCAGCTACCAGGGGAATGGCTACACCTTC.

V is TRBV6-5 and J is TRBJ1-3; unclear D gene. The CDR3 sequence is 15 residues long. Germline CDR1 and CDR2: MNHEY and SVGAGI. Trimming left V 0 bases short and J 2 bases short, with 8 bases between. The CDR3: CASSYSSGTGNTIYF. CDR3 bases: TGTGCCAGCAGTTACTCCTCCGGGACTGGAAACACCATATATTTT.

The gene calls are TRBV12-3 or TRBV12-4 and TRBJ2-3; D unclear. This CDR3 spans 13 amino acids. V dropped 6 bases and J dropped 5 bases, with 12 bases sitting between them. The CDR3 DNA follows: TGTGCCAGCAGGGGGTTAGTCAGAGATACGCAGTATTTT. Translating it yields CASRGLVRDTQYF.

The chain employs TRBV27 and TRBJ1-5, with 7 bases fitting TRBD1. Losses at the gene ends were 6 bases for V and 5 bases for J; bases not matched to a gene: 10. The CDR3 is 15 amino acids. From germline, CDR1 is MNHEY and CDR2 SMNVEV (reference sequence). The CDR3 DNA is TGTGCCAGCAGGGATACAGGGGTTCGGGATCAGCCCCAGCATTTT. Amino acid sequence: CASRDTGVRDQPQHF.

CDR3 amino acids: CASSSAGAGFVYGYTF. CDR3 nucleotide sequence: TGTGCCAGCAGCTCCGCCGGGGCAGGCTTCGTTTATGGCTACACCTTC. The chain uses TRBV7-9 and TRBJ1-2; a possible D gene is TRBD1 (5 bases). Germline CDR1 is SEHNR and CDR2 is FQNEAQ (reference sequence). V was trimmed by 4 bases and J by 5 bases, leaving 20 bases between them. The CDR3 spans 16 residues.

The rearrangement uses TRBV27 and TRBJ2-5; D remains ambiguous. Between the trimmed V and J ends, which lost 3 bases and 2 bases, there was a span of 13 bases. CDR1 and CDR2 (germline): MNHEY, SMNVEV (reference sequence). The CDR3 runs 15 residues. DNA for the CDR3: TGTGCCAGCAGTTTCCACCCCAGTGGACAAGAGACCCAGTACTTC. Its translation: CASSFHPSGQETQYF.